Listed below are T cell receptor beta chains from one sample, sequenced in a study of a mutant IDH1 vaccine in newly diagnosed glioma. Method: immunoSEQ multiplex PCR; TCRdb's copy keeps in-frame clones and lacks some. The sample holds 50,000 to 65,000 clones, about 88% seen once. These TCRs are of unknown antigen specificity. The sample was PBMCs, taken from a glioma patient whose treatment included an IDH1 peptide vaccine. These receptors were obtained from a woman in her 50s with glioma. The CDR3 runs from the conserved cysteine through the conserved F or W. D genes are given only for firm matches. Size is stated for part of the rows, as once, few or many counts, or as a class when the clone is expanded.

>TRBD1|TRBV5-1|few|TRBJ2-7
CASGSTGGSYEQYF
TGCGCCAGCGGATCGACAGGGGGAAGCTACGAGCAGTACTTC
>.|TRBV29-1|.|TRBJ1-2
CSVGGVSYGYTF
TGCAGCGTTGGGGGGGTGAGCTATGGCTACACCTTC
>TRBD1|TRBV18|.|TRBJ1-1
CASSPREGANTEAFF
TGTGCCAGCTCCCCCCGTGAGGGGGCGAACACTGAAGCTTTCTTT
>.|TRBV14|.|TRBJ1-5
CASSQGGGNQPQHF
TGTGCCAGCAGCCAAGGGGGGGGGAATCAGCCCCAGCATTTT
>.|TRBV7-9|.|TRBJ1-4
CASHRWRAATNEKLFF
TGTGCCAGCCATAGGTGGCGGGCTGCAACTAATGAAAAACTGTTTTTT
>.|TRBV27|.|TRBJ1-1
CASSLGQWNTEAFF
TGTGCCAGCAGTTTGGGGCAGTGGAACACTGAAGCTTTCTTT
>.|TRBV7-8|.|TRBJ2-3
CASSYRNTPGTDTQYF
TGTGCCAGCAGCTACCGTAACACCCCCGGCACAGATACGCAGTATTTT
>TRBD1|TRBV6-1|.|TRBJ1-2
CASRSGTANYGYTF
TGTGCCAGCAGATCAGGGACAGCTAACTATGGCTACACCTTC
>.|TRBV27|.|TRBJ1-3
CASSATGRKGNTIYF
TGTGCCAGCAGCGCCACCGGACGGAAGGGAAACACCATATATTTT
>.|TRBV6-4|.|TRBJ2-3
CASSDLWGADTQYF
TGTGCCAGCAGTGACCTGTGGGGAGCAGATACGCAGTATTTT
>TRBD1|TRBV5-4|.|TRBJ1-1
CASSSRDRGLNTEAFF
TGTGCCAGCAGCTCCCGGGACAGGGGACTGAACACTGAAGCTTTCTTT
>.|TRBV29-1|.|TRBJ2-7
CSARAGLNEQYF
TGCAGCGCAAGGGCAGGGCTCAACGAGCAGTACTTC
>.|TRBV27|.|TRBJ1-2
CASSLGLNYGYTF
TGTGCCAGCAGTTTAGGGCTGAACTATGGCTACACCTTC
>TRBD1|TRBV5-1|.|TRBJ1-1
CASSLGQGVRTEAFF
TGCGCCAGCAGCCTAGGACAGGGCGTCCGGACTGAAGCTTTCTTT
>.|TRBV30|.|TRBJ2-3
CAWSIGSRTDTQYF
TGTGCCTGGAGTATTGGTTCCCGCACAGATACGCAGTATTTT
>TRBD1|TRBV9|.|TRBJ2-5
CASSPGGQETQYF
TGTGCCAGCAGCCCAGGGGGTCAAGAGACCCAGTACTTC
>.|TRBV27|.|TRBJ2-5
CASSSSPETQYF
TGTGCCAGCAGTTCGTCTCCAGAGACCCAGTACTTC
>TRBD2|TRBV6-6|.|TRBJ2-3
CASTQQRGVSTDTQYF
TGTGCCAGCACGCAACAGCGGGGGGTGAGCACAGATACGCAGTATTTT
>.|TRBV27|.|TRBJ1-5
CASSPSSNQPQHF
TGTGCCAGCAGTCCGAGTAGCAATCAGCCCCAGCATTTT
>.|TRBV19|.|TRBJ2-1
CASGPGTRREQFF
TGTGCCAGTGGTCCAGGCACTCGACGTGAGCAGTTCTTC
>.|TRBV7-3|once|TRBJ2-7
CASSLDGSYEQYF
TGTGCCAGCAGCTTGGACGGTTCCTACGAGCAGTACTTC
>.|TRBV5-1|.|TRBJ2-7
CASSLLGTHPAGEQYF
TGCGCCAGCAGCTTGTTGGGGACCCATCCGGCGGGCGAGCAGTACTTC
>TRBD2|TRBV27|.|TRBJ2-3
CASSLLAGEVDTQYF
TGTGCCAGCAGTTTACTAGCGGGGGAAGTAGATACGCAGTATTTT
>TRBD1|TRBV28|.|TRBJ1-2
CASSSKTGTGIWFGYTF
TGTGCCAGCAGTTCTAAGACTGGGACAGGGATTTGGTTCGGCTACACCTTC
>TRBD1|TRBV19|few|TRBJ1-1
CASNGQGKSEAFF
TGTGCCAGTAACGGACAGGGGAAATCTGAAGCTTTCTTT
>TRBD1|TRBV5-6|.|TRBJ1-2
CASSLGGAGGIGYTF
TGTGCCAGCAGCTTGGGGGGGGCAGGGGGCATCGGCTACACCTTC
>.|TRBV5-1|.|TRBJ2-5
CASSLTGLGETQYF
TGCGCCAGCAGCTTGACCGGATTGGGGGAGACCCAGTACTTC
>TRBD1|TRBV9|.|TRBJ1-3
CASSVIPTGVSGNTIYF
TGTGCCAGCAGCGTTATTCCCACAGGGGTCTCTGGAAACACCATATATTTT
>TRBD1|TRBV27|.|TRBJ2-7
CASSLRDRVMYF
TGTGCCAGCAGTTTAAGGGACAGGGTAATGTACTTC
>.|TRBV7-2|few|TRBJ1-1
CVYKGAFF
TGTGTATACAAAGGAGCTTTCTTT
>TRBD1|TRBV19|.|TRBJ1-4
CASSFLTGGGEKLFF
TGTGCCAGTAGTTTTTTGACAGGGGGGGGTGAAAAACTGTTTTTT
>.|TRBV18|.|TRBJ2-7
CASSPSGVYEQYF
TGTGCCAGCTCACCCTCGGGGGTCTACGAGCAGTACTTC
>.|TRBV19|.|TRBJ1-1
CASSMSPTEAFF
TGTGCCAGTAGTATGTCCCCGACTGAAGCTTTCTTT
>.|TRBV5-4|.|TRBJ2-3
CAVKGYTDTQYF
TGTGCCGTAAAGGGGTACACAGATACGCAGTATTTT
>.|TRBV7-9|.|TRBJ1-2
CASSLELYGYTF
TGTGCCAGCAGCTTAGAGCTATATGGCTACACCTTC
>TRBD1|TRBV19|.|TRBJ2-5
CASSMGQGNLETQYF
TGTGCCAGTAGTATGGGACAGGGTAATTTAGAGACCCAGTACTTC
>TRBD1|TRBV7-8|.|TRBJ1-6
CASSLGVGTGFTSNSPLHF
TGTGCCAGCAGCTTAGGAGTAGGGACAGGGTTTACTAGTAATTCACCCCTCCACTTT
>TRBD1|TRBV19|.|TRBJ1-1
CASKLLTGGSMNTEAFF
TGTGCCAGCAAACTCCTGACAGGGGGGTCCATGAACACTGAAGCTTTCTTT
>.|TRBV11-3|.|TRBJ1-1
CASSLGGSPEAFF
TGTGCCAGCAGCTTAGGAGGCAGCCCTGAAGCTTTCTTT
>.|TRBV5-1|.|TRBJ2-3
CASSLGVGDTQYF
TGCGCCAGCAGCTTGGGGGTGGGCGATACGCAGTATTTT
>.|TRBV7-2|.|TRBJ1-2
CASSLSALTLGYGYTF
TGTGCCAGCAGCTTATCGGCCCTAACCCTCGGCTATGGCTACACCTTC
>TRBD1|TRBV12-5|.|TRBJ1-2
CASGLVRGRRGYTF
TGTGCTAGTGGTTTGGTAAGGGGGCGCCGTGGCTACACCTTC
>.|TRBV21-1|.|TRBJ1-1
CASSNPPGQGSTEAFF
TGTGCCAGCAGCAATCCCCCGGGACAGGGGAGTACTGAAGCTTTCTTT
>.|TRBV2|.|TRBJ2-6
CASSETGDSGANVLTF
TGTGCCAGCAGTGAAACGGGTGACTCTGGGGCCAACGTCCTGACTTTC
>TRBD1|TRBV4-3|.|TRBJ1-2
CASSHDYRGRRGYTF
TGCGCCAGCAGCCACGACTACAGGGGGAGAAGAGGCTACACCTTC
>.|TRBV18|few|TRBJ1-1
CASSHQDSNTEAFF
TGTGCCAGCTCACATCAAGACTCGAACACTGAAGCTTTCTTT
>.|TRBV18|.|TRBJ2-6
CASSPGSGANVLTF
TGTGCCAGCTCACCGGGCTCTGGGGCCAACGTCCTGACTTTC
>TRBD2|TRBV25-1|.|TRBJ2-5
CASQPAGGRETQYF
TGTGCCAGCCAACCAGCGGGGGGCCGAGAGACCCAGTACTTC
>TRBD1|TRBV6-1|.|TRBJ1-1
CASTGRRDRATEAFF
TGTGCCAGCACCGGACGTCGGGACAGGGCGACTGAAGCTTTCTTT
>.|TRBV7-6|.|TRBJ1-1
CASSPLAGGRVLPEAFF
TGTGCCAGCAGCCCGTTGGCGGGGGGTCGGGTTCTCCCTGAAGCTTTCTTT
>.|TRBV19|once|TRBJ2-6
CASSIVPSGANVLTF
TGTGCCAGTAGTATAGTGCCCTCTGGGGCCAACGTCCTGACTTTC
>.|TRBV6-5|.|TRBJ2-3
CASSYGLASTDTQYF
TGTGCCAGCAGTTACGGCCTAGCAAGCACAGATACGCAGTATTTT
>.|TRBV5-1|.|TRBJ1-1
CASSLFMENTEAFF
TGCGCCAGCAGCTTGTTCATGGAGAACACTGAAGCTTTCTTT
>TRBD1|TRBV5-6|.|TRBJ2-7
CASSFRAGTGTPYEQYF
TGTGCCAGCAGCTTCAGGGCCGGGACAGGAACACCCTACGAGCAGTACTTC
>.|TRBV15|.|TRBJ2-5
CATSRGLGRETQYF
TGTGCCACCAGCAGAGGACTGGGACGAGAGACCCAGTACTTC
>.|TRBV5-1|.|TRBJ2-3
CASRPQSTDTQYF
TGCGCCAGCCGCCCCCAATCCACAGATACGCAGTATTTT
>.|TRBV14|.|TRBJ1-6
CASSQDRPGFYNSPLHF
TGTGCCAGCAGCCAAGATCGGCCAGGGTTTTATAATTCACCCCTCCACTTT
>.|TRBV9|.|TRBJ1-3
CASSVGRVTGNTIYF
TGTGCCAGCAGCGTAGGACGGGTCACTGGAAACACCATATATTTT
>.|TRBV10-3|once|TRBJ1-1
CAIRGTGNTEAFF
TGTGCCATCAGGGGGACGGGGAACACTGAAGCTTTCTTT